The present T cell receptor beta chain was sequenced within a study of breast tumors, draining lymph nodes, adjacent tissues. Breast cancer patients provided tissue from their axillary draining lymph nodes. Study-level findings and limits: Compared with basal-like, luminal-like tumors shared significantly more repertoire with nontumor tissue. That most tumor T cells come from lymph nodes remained unproven. Tumor TCR diversity was below lymph nodes but above nontumor tissue.

This CDR3 spans 14 amino acids. Looked up from germline, CDR1 is ENHRY and CDR2 is SYGVKD. The V segment lost 0 bases and the J segment 7 bases; nucleotides outside the gene matches: 2. TCRdb called the multiplex PCR reads again in MiXCR, with one record for every CDR3 protein. The data contain about 270,000 distinct CDR3 sequences, 30% of them singletons. On this clonotype itself: Antigen specificity is unknown.

The receptor was isolated from a female donor with breast cancer. Some clones in this sample may be carry-over from other donors' samples. Material: axillary lymph node tissue. The V and J genes are TRBV10-3 and TRBJ2-3, with 9 bases fitting TRBD1. This CDR3 is CAISESGQGHTQYF. The CDR3 nucleotides read TGTGCCATCAGTGAGTCGGGACAGGGACATACGCAGTATTTT.